Included here is one T cell receptor beta chain sequence, with context. The same CDR3 can be traced to other DNA sequences in this sample. The record originates from a study of control samples from healthy donors and cancer patients. In germline, CDR1 is SGHRS, CDR2 YFSETQ. J lost 3 bases, V lost 4 bases, and 18 bases had no gene match. There are 19 residues in the CDR3. TCRdb's copy holds only in-frame clones and misses some; the assay was immunoSEQ multiplex PCR. In the table there are 70,000 to 85,000 clones, about 79% of which are singletons. The rearrangement uses TRBV5-1 and TRBJ2-7; 11 bases fit TRBD2. This TCR came from a man in his 60s with head and neck cancer. Source material: PBMCs. The DNA for the CDR3 is TGCGCCAGCAGCCCTCGGGGGGCGATAAGACTAGCGGGGAACTACGAGCAGTACTTC. Protein: CASSPRGAIRLAGNYEQYF.